Listed here are 18 T cell receptor beta chains from one sample, sequenced in a study of T-cell reconstitution after alpha-beta-depleted transplantation in children. Preparing the TCRbeta library involved the use of unique molecular identifiers. TCRdb re-called the PCR reads through MiXCR, storing one row per CDR3 protein. The repertoire holds about 640,000 distinct CDR3 sequences, with approximately 17% as singletons. This specimen consisted of PBMCs from the stem cell graft donor, obtained from the stem cell graft. The source is a human donor who donated a stem cell graft to a child with acute myeloid leukemia.

This clonotype was detected a few times. The chain couples TRBV7-2 to TRBJ1-5; maybe TRBD1 (5 bases). This CDR3 comprises 13 residues. Between the trimmed V and J ends, which lost 5 bases and 7 bases, there was a span of 12 bases. Germline CDR1 reads SGHTA; CDR2 reads FQGNSA. CDR3 nucleotides: TGTGCCAGCAGCCAAAGGGAGGGGCAGCCCCAGCATTTT. Its protein product is CASSQREGQPQHF.

This clonotype was seen only a few times. The chain carries TRBV6-2 or TRBV6-3 and TRBJ2-1; TRBD2 might be the D (5 bases). This CDR3 has 14 residues. Germline CDR1 MNHEY, CDR2 SVGEGT. V gave up 2 bases and J gave up 5 bases, with 10 bases separating them. Here the CDR3 DNA reads TGTGCCAGCAGTTACCCGGACTTTAACAATGAGCAGTTCTTC. Protein sequence: CASSYPDFNNEQFF.

The chain is built from TRBV4-3 and TRBJ2-1; 9 bases align to TRBD2. This CDR3 has 15 amino acids. Germline assignment: CDR1 LGHNA and CDR2 YSLEER. After removal of 2 bases from V and 5 bases from J, the junction contained 4 bases not matched to a gene. CDR3 amino acids: CASSQRAGGNNEQFF. The CDR3 region has the DNA TGCGCCAGCAGCCAAAGAGCGGGGGGTAACAATGAGCAGTTCTTC.

The sample holds many counts of this clonotype. The rearrangement joins TRBV7-6 to TRBJ1-1; D is unclear. This CDR3 is built from 11 residues. CDR1 is SGHVS, CDR2 FNYEAQ, per germline. Trimming removed 4 bases from V and 7 bases from J, with 7 bases in between. CDR3 nucleotides: TGTGCCAGCAGCTCCGACCTTGAAGCTTTCTTT. Residues: CASSSDLEAFF.

The chain uses TRBV5-5 and TRBJ2-7; D perhaps matches TRBD1 (6 bases). This CDR3 comprises 16 residues. Germline CDR1 SGHKS, CDR2 YYEKEE (reference sequence). V was pared by 3 bases and J by 3 bases, with 19 bases between. CDR3 sequence reads: CASSSKGRGTLYEQYV. CDR3 coding DNA: TGTGCCAGCAGCTCAAAGGGAAGGGGGACCCTCTACGAGCAGTACGTC.

This clonotype came up a few times. The chain is built from TRBV12-3 or TRBV12-4 and TRBJ2-3; TRBD1 or TRBD2 may be the D gene (6 bases each). Trimming removed 7 bases at V and 1 base at J, with 15 bases between. This CDR3 contains 15 residues. The CDR3 bases are TGTGCCAGCACTTCCCCGGGGGCGGGCACAGATACGCAGTATTTT. Residues: CASTSPGAGTDTQYF.

In this sample, this clonotype turned up many times. The rearrangement links TRBV20-1 to TRBJ1-1, with 8 positions matching TRBD1. The CDR3 totals 12 residues. Germline trimming cut 2 bases from V and 6 bases from J; bases unmatched to any gene: 2. Germline-derived CDR1 and CDR2 are DFQATT and SNEGSKA (reference sequence). The CDR3 spells CSARTGGSEAFF. CDR3 DNA: TGCAGTGCTAGAACAGGGGGGTCTGAAGCTTTCTTT.

There are many counts of this clonotype. The chain has TRBV20-1 and TRBJ2-7, with D possibly matching TRBD1 (5 bases). Germline CDR1 DFQATT, CDR2 SNEGSKA (reference sequence). The CDR3 totals 15 residues. Trimming removed 1 base from V and 3 bases from J, with 16 bases in between. The CDR3 loop is CSARGDGQQIYEQYF. DNA of the CDR3: TGCAGTGCTAGAGGTGATGGACAACAAATCTACGAGCAGTACTTC.

This clonotype was counted ten times or more. This chain uses TRBV5-1 with TRBJ2-7, with D unclear. CDR1 SGHRS and CDR2 YFSETQ come from the germline V gene. The CDR3 runs to 13 residues. Deletions cut 7 bases from V and 0 bases from J, with 11 bases between. In DNA, the CDR3 is TGCGCCAGCTTTAACAGAGACTCCTACGAGCAGTACTTC. This codes for CASFNRDSYEQYF. The full variable domain, with the rest looked up from reference TRBV5-1 and TRBJ2-7, is KAGVTQTPRYLIKTRGQQVTLSCSPISGHRSVSWYQQTPGQGLQFLFEYFSETQRNKGNFPGRFSGRQFSNSRSEMNVSTLELGDSALYLCASFNRDSYEQYFGPGTRLTVT.

V is TRBV5-1 and J is TRBJ2-2; D perhaps matches TRBD1 (6 bases). The germline V and J ends were trimmed by 4 bases and 7 bases, with 20 bases remaining between them. Germline V gives CDR1 SGHRS, CDR2 YFSETQ. This CDR3 has 16 amino acids. CDR3 DNA: TGCGCCAGCAGCCTAGTCCCGGGACAAAGGATCGGGGAGCTGTTTTTT. Translating gives CASSLVPGQRIGELFF.

A remark on this clonotype: One junction end does not reproduce the germline sequence, and a read error may be involved. V and J are TRBV24-1 and TRBJ2-5; no clear D gene. From germline, CDR1 is KGHDR and CDR2 SFDVKD. The CDR3 is 15 residues long. CDR3 nucleotide sequence: TGTTCCACCAGTGGATCAGCTTCCGAAAAAGAGACCCAGTACTTC. Translated, it gives CSTSGSASEKETQYF.

This clonotype was counted many times. This sequence joins TRBV20-1 and TRBJ2-4; 9 bases map to TRBD1. V lost 0 bases and J lost 0; bases outside the gene matches: 9. CDR1 is DFQATT and CDR2 is SNEGSKA in the germline V gene (reference sequence). This CDR3 region has 18 residues. This CDR3 reads CSARDEQGALLAKNIQYF. The CDR3 coding sequence is TGCAGTGCTAGAGATGAACAGGGGGCGCTACTAGCCAAAAACATTCAGTACTTC.

J is TRBJ2-7 and V is TRBV5-1; D uncertain. The CDR3 has 13 amino acids. V was cut by 0 bases and J by 9 bases, with 13 bases left in between. Germline V gene lookup returns CDR1 SGHRS and CDR2 YFSETQ. The CDR3 sequence: CASSLALGPSQYF. The CDR3 region has the DNA TGCGCCAGCAGCTTGGCCTTAGGTCCATCGCAGTACTTC.

V and J are TRBV11-3 and TRBJ2-2; D is unclear. This CDR3 contains 11 residues. Germline-derived CDR1 and CDR2 are SGHNT and YENEEA. Trimming stripped 5 bases from V and 8 bases from J, with 6 bases between. For the CDR3, the DNA is TGTGCCAGCAGCGAGGAAGGGGAGCTGTTTTTT. This codes for CASSEEGELFF.

Regarding this clonotype: This may be a read error: a much more frequent sequence differs by one nucleotide. The chain links TRBV6-2 or TRBV6-3 to TRBJ2-1, with D tentatively TRBD1 or TRBD2 (6 bases each). The CDR3 consists of 16 residues. Germline lookup yields CDR1 MNHEY and CDR2 SVGEGT. V gave up 6 bases and J gave up 3 bases, with 18 bases separating them. CDR3 sequence (DNA): TGTGCCAGCAGCTCGCGGTCGGGGGCTGGCTACAATGAGCAGTTCTTC. It specifies CASSSRSGAGYNEQFF.

This clonotype has at least ten counts. The chain links TRBV6-1 to TRBJ1-1; D gene ambiguous. Trimming took off 4 bases at V and 0 bases at J, with 9 bases between the two ends. The length of the CDR3 is 14 residues. CDR1 is MNHNS, CDR2 SASEGT, per germline. The DNA of the CDR3 is TGTGCCAGCAGTGGCGGACGGGTGAACACTGAAGCTTTCTTT. Translated: CASSGGRVNTEAFF.

This clonotype was recorded at least ten times. The chain has TRBV20-1 and TRBJ1-4; D remains ambiguous. There are 14 residues in the CDR3. Germline values: CDR1 DFQATT, CDR2 SNEGSKA (reference sequence). Trimming stripped 1 base from V and 4 bases from J, with 10 bases between. CDR3 sequence reads: CSARGGMLNEKLFF. DNA of the CDR3: TGCAGTGCTAGAGGTGGTATGCTTAATGAAAAACTGTTTTTT.

This clonotype has just a few counts. This chain connects TRBV4-1 to TRBJ2-5, with D uncertain. Germline CDR1 is MGHRA and CDR2 is YSYEKL. The CDR3 loop spans 14 amino acids. The V end lost 1 base, the J end lost 2 bases, and 8 bases lay between the germline ends. CDR3 in amino acids: CASSQVGLQETQYF. The CDR3 nucleotides read TGCGCCAGCAGCCAAGTCGGCCTGCAAGAGACCCAGTACTTC.